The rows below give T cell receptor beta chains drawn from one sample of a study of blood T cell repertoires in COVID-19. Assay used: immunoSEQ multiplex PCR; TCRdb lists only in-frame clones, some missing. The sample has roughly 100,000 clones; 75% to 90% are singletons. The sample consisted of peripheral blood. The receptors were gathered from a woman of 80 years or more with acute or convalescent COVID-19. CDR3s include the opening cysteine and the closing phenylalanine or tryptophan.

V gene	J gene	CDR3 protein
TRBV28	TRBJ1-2	CASSLAGALTLYTF
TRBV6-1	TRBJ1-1	CASSPNTEAFF
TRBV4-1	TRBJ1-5	CASSQGVGGKSNQPQHF
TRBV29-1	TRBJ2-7	CSVDPGVGYEQYF
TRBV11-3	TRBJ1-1	CASSRQGANTEAFF
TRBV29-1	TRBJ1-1	CSSRGGMNTEAFF
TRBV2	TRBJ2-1	CASIAGGYNEQFF
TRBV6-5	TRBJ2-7	CASSFGQGQQYF
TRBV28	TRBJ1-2	CASSFQGVGGYTF
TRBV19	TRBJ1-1	CASTSARHPFEAFF
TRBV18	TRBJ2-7	CASSHRGSLFEQYF
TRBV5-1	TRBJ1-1	CASSSFGLGAHTEAFF
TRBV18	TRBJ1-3	CASSPDRGLTGNTIYF
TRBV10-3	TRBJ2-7	CAISESGERGYEQYF
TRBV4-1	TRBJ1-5	CASSQDDRAVQPQHF
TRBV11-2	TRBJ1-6	CASSLRTARGAPDNSPLHF
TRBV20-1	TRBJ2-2	CSASGQGKTGELFF
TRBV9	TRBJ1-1	CASSARGKVNTEAFF
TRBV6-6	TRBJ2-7	CASSSGTGSGYEQYF
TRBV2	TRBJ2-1	CASTTHGTGLNEQFF
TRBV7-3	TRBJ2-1	CASSIGTVGNEQFF
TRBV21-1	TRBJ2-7	CASSIRQGLYEQYF
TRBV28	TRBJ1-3	CASSLSFLGVLGNTIYF
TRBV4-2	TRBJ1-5	CASSLGTGGNQPQHF
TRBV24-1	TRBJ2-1	CATSDPGPVQFF
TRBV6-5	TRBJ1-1	CASSYNPGALNTEAFF
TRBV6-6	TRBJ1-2	CASSRENGYTF
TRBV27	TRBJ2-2	CASSTLDRPPPELFF
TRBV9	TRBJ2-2	CASSVGGTANTGELFF
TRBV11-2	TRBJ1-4	CASSSRGIRDEKLFF
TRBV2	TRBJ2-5	CASSPLQGYQETQYF
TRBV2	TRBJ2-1	CASRGVSYNEQFF
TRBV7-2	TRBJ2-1	CASSLAQAGGLNEQFF
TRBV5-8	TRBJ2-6	CASSRGEAGANVLTF
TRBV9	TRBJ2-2	CASSPVGATGELFF
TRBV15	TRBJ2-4	CTTSIRQGLNIQYF
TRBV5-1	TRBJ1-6	CASSLSRDRNSPLHF
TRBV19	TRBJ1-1	CASLLGERGPDTEAFF
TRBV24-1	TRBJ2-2	CATSFGTGLTGELFF
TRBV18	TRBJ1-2	CASSTFSPGGLGYTF
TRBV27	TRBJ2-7	CASRNGRTGGFNEQYF
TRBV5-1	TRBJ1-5	CASSLDRGPQHF
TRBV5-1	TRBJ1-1	CASSYQTGQPTEAFF
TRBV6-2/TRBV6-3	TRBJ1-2	CASSPLRQGSNYGYTF
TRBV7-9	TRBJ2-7	CASSLEDRVKYF
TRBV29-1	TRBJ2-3	CSVDKDRADTQYF